Listed below are T cell receptor beta chains from one sample, sequenced in a study of T cell repertoires in cytomegalovirus infection. Their specific antigens are unknown. A single record per CDR3 protein comes from TCRdb applying MiXCR to the reads. The sample holds hundreds of thousands of distinct CDR3 sequences; about 30% are singletons and the top ten take over 15%. The starting material was cultured PBMCs, obtained from culture after CMV antigen stimulation. The receptors stem from a human donor in good health (CMV status not recorded). Some clones in this sample may be carry-over from other donors' samples. The CDR3 runs from the conserved cysteine through the conserved F or W.

length: 18; V: TRBV7-8; J: TRBJ1-5; CDR3: CASSRSYVEQISNQPQHF
length: 17; V: TRBV4-3; J: TRBJ2-1; CDR3: CASSQFTGFVFYNEQFF
length: 15; V: TRBV11-2; J: TRBJ2-7; CDR3: CASSRVLGRTYEQYF
length: 14; V: TRBV20-1; J: TRBJ2-1; CDR3: CSARLAGGLNEQFF
length: 13; V: TRBV11-2; J: TRBJ1-1; CDR3: CASSLPRLGKAFF
length: 15; V: TRBV6-2/TRBV6-3; J: TRBJ2-6; CDR3: CASSYSGAGANVLTF
length: 12; V: TRBV2; J: TRBJ2-3; CDR3: CASSEGVDTQYF
length: 15; V: TRBV6-5; J: TRBJ1-2; CDR3: CASRLNRGSLYGYTF
length: 19; V: TRBV7-2; J: TRBJ2-1; CDR3: CASSLRSRTSVRRWDEQFF
length: 13; V: TRBV6-2/TRBV6-3; J: TRBJ1-2; CDR3: CASTDRALSGYTF
length: 12; V: TRBV28; J: TRBJ2-7; CDR3: CASWGRAYEQYF
length: 13; V: TRBV20-1; J: TRBJ2-5; CDR3: CSAPSWGQETQYF
length: 14; V: TRBV12-3/TRBV12-4; J: TRBJ2-7; CDR3: CASSLGFRVGEQYF
length: 15; V: TRBV7-2; J: TRBJ2-1; CDR3: CASSRTDRTDTEQFF
length: 14; V: TRBV7-2; J: TRBJ2-2; CDR3: CASSYTGAAGELFF
length: 15; V: TRBV29-1; J: TRBJ1-2; CDR3: CSVLDFVEGPWGYTF
length: 11; V: TRBV2; J: TRBJ2-5; CDR3: CASLSAETQYF
length: 12; V: TRBV10-3; J: TRBJ2-3; CDR3: CAIKGVTDTQYF
length: 13; V: TRBV19; J: TRBJ2-1; CDR3: CASSIDRGDEQFF
length: 14; V: TRBV20-1; J: TRBJ2-1; CDR3: CSAQARGIYNEQFF
length: 14; V: TRBV28; J: TRBJ2-7; CDR3: CASSVRWSAYEQYF
length: 15; V: TRBV7-6; J: TRBJ1-4; CDR3: CASSNGQGVGEKLFF
length: 13; V: TRBV19; J: TRBJ1-6; CDR3: CASRSRESSPLHF
length: 15; V: TRBV27; J: TRBJ2-1; CDR3: CASTITAFSYNEQFF
length: 19; V: TRBV2; J: TRBJ1-3; CDR3: CASSELGGPRAREGNTIYF
length: 15; V: TRBV7-2; J: TRBJ2-7; CDR3: CASSTGTGLFYEQYF
length: 13; V: TRBV7-2; J: TRBJ2-7; CDR3: CASSPFGVRVQYF
length: 14; V: TRBV20-1; J: TRBJ1-5; CDR3: CSARSGNSNQPQHF
length: 15; V: TRBV12-3/TRBV12-4; J: TRBJ2-3; CDR3: CASSLAWQNTDTQYF
length: 17; V: TRBV28; J: TRBJ2-3; CDR3: CASSYGPGGAYTDTQYF
length: 14; V: TRBV4-3; J: TRBJ2-1; CDR3: CASSQELRYNEQFF
length: 13; V: TRBV28; J: TRBJ1-4; CDR3: CASSSRTVEKLFF
length: 20; V: TRBV5-1; J: TRBJ2-1; CDR3: CASSSDQTSGSIGPYNEQFF
length: 13; V: TRBV7-2; J: TRBJ2-5; CDR3: CASSSRGGETQYF
length: 15; V: TRBV6-1; J: TRBJ2-3; CDR3: CATEGGWGFADTQYF
length: 14; V: TRBV12-3/TRBV12-4; J: TRBJ1-6; CDR3: CASSLDRARSPLHF
length: 14; V: TRBV30; J: TRBJ2-7; CDR3: CACSEGQGAYEQYF
length: 14; V: TRBV4-1; J: TRBJ1-5; CDR3: CASSPLGERQPQHF
length: 17; V: TRBV7-4; J: TRBJ2-3; CDR3: CASSLDTGPTSTDTQYF
length: 15; V: TRBV11-2; J: TRBJ2-1; CDR3: CASSFSGVEYNEQFF
length: 16; V: TRBV20-1; J: TRBJ2-5; CDR3: CSARGTPSGVQETQYF
length: 16; V: TRBV12-5; J: TRBJ1-5; CDR3: CASGLVLGGSNQPQHF
length: 13; V: TRBV7-9; J: TRBJ2-1; CDR3: CASSLGIGGQEFF
length: 13; V: TRBV2; J: TRBJ2-4; CDR3: CASSVADQNIQYF
length: 12; V: TRBV20-1; J: TRBJ2-7; CDR3: CSAPQLAGEQYF
length: 15; V: TRBV7-6; J: TRBJ2-5; CDR3: CASSLDARDGETQYF
length: 15; V: TRBV19; J: TRBJ2-4; CDR3: CASSVVGDGKNIQYF